This passage covers 29 T cell receptor beta chains from one sample sequenced in a study of monozygotic twins with inflammatory bowel disease. With the 5' RACE reads reprocessed, TCRdb shows one record per CDR3 protein and no DNA. The sample table sets out around 230,000 distinct CDR3 sequences. The sequencing sample was made of blood. The receptors derive from a human donor with ulcerative colitis or Crohn's disease, or a healthy co-twin of an affected twin (not recorded which).

This rearrangement joins TRBV6-1 to TRBJ1-1; TCRdb returns TRBD1, unconfirmable since there is no DNA. Germline lookup yields CDR1 MNHNS and CDR2 SASEGT. The CDR3 covers 14 residues. CDR3 protein: CASNFKGQITEAFF.

The chain employs TRBV7-8 and TRBJ2-2; the TRBD1 assignment by TCRdb is unverifiable without DNA. Germline assignment: CDR1 SGHVS and CDR2 FQNEAQ. There are 14 residues in the CDR3. The CDR3 here is CASSPDRGTGELFF.

This chain joins TRBV7-6 and TRBJ1-1; TCRdb gives TRBD1 as the D gene, but with no DNA this cannot be confirmed. Germline CDR1 SGHVS, CDR2 FNYEAQ. CDR3 length: 15 amino acids. This CDR3 is CASSLVEGLGTEAFF.

The chain has TRBV18 and TRBJ1-1. Germline CDR1 KGHSH, CDR2 LQKENI. This CDR3 contains 15 residues. CDR3 residues: CASSPLGNMNTEAFF.

The rearrangement links TRBV7-9 to TRBJ2-5. Germline lookup yields CDR1 SEHNR and CDR2 FQNEAQ (reference sequence). CDR3 length: 14 residues. This CDR3 is CASSGTRSRETQYF.

V gene TRBV21-1 combines with J gene TRBJ1-4; absent DNA, TCRdb's TRBD1 call cannot be checked. TRBV21-1 is listed as a pseudogene. CDR3 length: 18 residues. The CDR3 sequence: CASSLLGTELTTNEKLFF.

V gene TRBV5-1 combines with J gene TRBJ2-1; with no DNA, the TCRdb D assignment of TRBD1 cannot be verified. The CDR3 runs 13 residues. Germline-derived CDR1 and CDR2 are SGHRS and YFSETQ. CDR3 residues: CASSLGGGNRQFF.

The rearrangement joins TRBV11-2 to TRBJ2-1; TCRdb's D call of TRBD1 is untestable without DNA. The CDR3 sequence is 14 residues long. Looked up from germline, CDR1 is SGHAT and CDR2 is FQNNGV. CDR3 protein: CASSLSRRPHEQFF.

This sequence joins TRBV5-1 and TRBJ2-3; TCRdb's D gene call, TRBD1, goes unchecked for lack of DNA. This CDR3 has 14 amino acids. The germline CDR1 and CDR2 sequences are SGHRS and YFSETQ. This CDR3 reads CAQSTRGLTDTQYF.

The J gene is TRBJ2-3, the V gene TRBV27; the D call from TCRdb, TRBD1, cannot be confirmed without DNA. Germline V gene sequence: CDR1 MNHEY, CDR2 SMNVEV (reference sequence). This CDR3 is 16 amino acids long. The CDR3 reads CASSLFSGVRTDTQYF.

The CDR3 spells CASSFGTGYTF. The J gene is TRBJ1-2, the V gene TRBV5-6; absent DNA, TCRdb's TRBD1 call cannot be checked. The germline CDR1 and CDR2 sequences are SGHDT and YYEEEE. The CDR3 runs to 11 residues.

The rearrangement links TRBV10-1 to TRBJ1-3. CDR1 and CDR2 (germline): WNHNN, SYGVQD (reference sequence). The CDR3 is made up of 14 amino acids. CDR3 region: CASSELQSGNTIYF.

The chain uses TRBV12-3 or TRBV12-4 and TRBJ1-5. The CDR3 has 13 residues. The CDR3 loop reads CASSRGEEDSQHF.

V is TRBV27 and J is TRBJ1-1; the TCRdb call, TRBD1, lacks DNA for checking. There are 14 residues in the CDR3. CDR1 is MNHEY, CDR2 SMNVEV, per germline (reference sequence). CDR3 sequence: CASLRTGRNTEAFF.

J is TRBJ2-1 and V is TRBV5-1; the D gene TCRdb calls, TRBD2, cannot be checked with no DNA. Germline V gene data show CDR1 as SGHRS and CDR2 as YFSETQ. CDR3 length: 15 residues. CDR3 amino acids: CASSSGTTRSNEQFF.

The chain couples TRBV5-4 to TRBJ1-1. The CDR3 extends over 16 amino acids. Germline V gene lookup returns CDR1 SGHNT and CDR2 YYREEE (reference sequence). The CDR3: CASSLDLAQVNTEAFF.

This sequence joins TRBV19 and TRBJ1-5. The germline V gene encodes CDR1 LNHDA and CDR2 SQIVND (reference sequence). The CDR3 covers 14 residues. This CDR3 is CASKSGLRDQPQHF. The full variable domain, its missing parts supplied by reference TRBV19 and TRBJ1-5, is DGGITQSPKYLFRKEGQNVTLSCEQNLNHDAMYWYRQDPGQGLRLIYYSQIVNDFQKGDIAEGYSVSREKKESFPLTVTSAQKNPTAFYLCASKSGLRDQPQHFGDGTRLSIL.

The chain carries TRBV7-2 and TRBJ1-4. CDR1 and CDR2 from the germline V gene are SGHTA and FQGNSA. The CDR3 sequence is 16 residues long. The CDR3 is CASSLAMLATNEKLFF.

This chain connects TRBV5-1 to TRBJ2-7; there is no DNA to check the TCRdb D call of TRBD1. This CDR3 spans 21 amino acids. Germline CDR1 and CDR2: SGHRS and YFSETQ. CDR3 region: CASSLNVGDPVVRQGGYEQYF. Supplemented by reference TRBV5-1 and TRBJ2-7, the full variable domain reads KAGVTQTPRYLIKTRGQQVTLSCSPISGHRSVSWYQQTPGQGLQFLFEYFSETQRNKGNFPGRFSGRQFSNSRSEMNVSTLELGDSALYLCASSLNVGDPVVRQGGYEQYFGPGTRLTVT.

The chain recombines TRBV5-1 with TRBJ1-3. Germline lookup yields CDR1 SGHRS and CDR2 YFSETQ. The length of the CDR3 is 14 residues. The CDR3 is CASSLTSGGNTIYF.

This chain connects TRBV7-9 to TRBJ2-1; the D call of TRBD1 rests on TCRdb alone, since no DNA is present to check it. Germline V CDR1 and CDR2: SEHNR, FQNEAQ (reference sequence). This CDR3 is built from 15 residues. The CDR3 sequence is CASSLAQGRYNEQFF. The full variable domain, with the rest looked up from reference TRBV7-9 and TRBJ2-1, is DTGVSQNPRHKITKRGQNVTFRCDPISEHNRLYWYRQTLGQGPEFLTYFQNEAQLEKSRLLSDRFSAERPKGSFSTLEIQRTEQGDSAMYLCASSLAQGRYNEQFFGPGTRLTVL.

The rearrangement uses TRBV5-1 and TRBJ1-1; TCRdb outputs TRBD1, but without DNA this stays unchecked. Germline V gives CDR1 SGHRS, CDR2 YFSETQ. CDR3 length equals 13 residues. CDR3 loop: CASSPGGRTEAFF.

The chain recombines TRBV18 with TRBJ2-7; the D call from TCRdb, TRBD2, cannot be confirmed without DNA. The CDR3 loop spans 16 amino acids. Germline loops: CDR1 KGHSH, CDR2 LQKENI. CDR3 amino acids: CASSPPGFPPTYEQYF.

The chain is built from TRBV9 and TRBJ2-1; TCRdb's D call of TRBD1 is untestable without DNA. The length of the CDR3 is 16 residues. The germline V gene has CDR1 SGDLS and CDR2 YYNGEE. The chain's CDR3 is CASSAPQGALRGEQFF.

The chain is built from TRBV5-6 and TRBJ1-1. The CDR3 is made up of 14 amino acids. The germline gives CDR1 SGHDT, CDR2 YYEEEE. The CDR3 protein is CASSLVPSNTEAFF. The whole variable domain, remainder taken from reference TRBV5-6 and TRBJ1-1, is DAGVTQSPTHLIKTRGQQVTLRCSPKSGHDTVSWYQQALGQGPQFIFQYYEEEERQRGNFPDRFSGHQFPNYSSELNVNALLLGDSALYLCASSLVPSNTEAFFGQGTRLTVV.

This chain's CDR3 is CATSDLRQGIAGELFF. V and J are TRBV24-1 and TRBJ2-2; TCRdb lists TRBD1, though no DNA is available to test this call. Germline V gene lookup returns CDR1 KGHDR and CDR2 SFDVKD. This CDR3 is built from 16 residues.

The chain links TRBV7-9 to TRBJ2-5. This CDR3 has 13 residues. Looked up from germline, CDR1 is SEHNR and CDR2 is FQNEAQ (reference sequence). This CDR3 reads CASSYGVGETQYF.

This chain links TRBV2 with TRBJ2-1; lacking DNA, the TRBD1 call made by TCRdb goes unchecked. This CDR3 comprises 15 residues. CDR1 SNHLY and CDR2 FYNNEI come from the germline V gene. CDR3 sequence: CASSGGDRGANEQFF.

The chain has TRBV7-9 and TRBJ2-1; TCRdb calls TRBD2, which cannot be checked without DNA. The CDR3 has 14 amino acids. Per the germline V gene, CDR1 is SEHNR and CDR2 is FQNEAQ (reference sequence). The CDR3 here is CASSRPSGGDEQFF.